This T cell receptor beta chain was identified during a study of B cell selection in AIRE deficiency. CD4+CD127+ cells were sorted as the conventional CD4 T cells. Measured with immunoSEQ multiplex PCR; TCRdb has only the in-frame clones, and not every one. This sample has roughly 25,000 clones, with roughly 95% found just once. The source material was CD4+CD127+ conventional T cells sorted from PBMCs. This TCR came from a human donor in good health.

CDR3: CATTGFTGELFF. CDR3 coding DNA: TGTGCCACTACAGGTTTTACCGGGGAGCTGTTTTTT. This chain links TRBV19 with TRBJ2-2; a possible D gene is TRBD1 (5 bases). V dropped 10 bases and J dropped 5 bases, with 11 bases sitting between them. The germline CDR1 and CDR2 sequences are LNHDA and SQIVND (reference sequence). The CDR3 has 12 amino acids.